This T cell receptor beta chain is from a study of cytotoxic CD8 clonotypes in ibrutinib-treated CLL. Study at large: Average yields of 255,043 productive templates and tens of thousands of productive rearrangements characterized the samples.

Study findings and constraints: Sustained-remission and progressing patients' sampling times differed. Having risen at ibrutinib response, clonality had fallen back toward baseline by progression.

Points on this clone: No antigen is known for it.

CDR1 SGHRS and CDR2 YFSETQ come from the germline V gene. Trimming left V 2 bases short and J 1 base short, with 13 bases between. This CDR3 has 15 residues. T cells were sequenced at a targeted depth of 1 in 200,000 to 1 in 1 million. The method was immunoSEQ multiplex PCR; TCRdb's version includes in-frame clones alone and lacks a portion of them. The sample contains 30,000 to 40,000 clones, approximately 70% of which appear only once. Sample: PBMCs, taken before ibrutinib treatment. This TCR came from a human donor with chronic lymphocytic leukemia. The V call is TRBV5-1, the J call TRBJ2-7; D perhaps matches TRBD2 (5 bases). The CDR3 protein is CASSFGPSSSYEQYF. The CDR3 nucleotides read TGCGCCAGCAGCTTTGGCCCTAGCTCTTCCTACGAGCAGTACTTC. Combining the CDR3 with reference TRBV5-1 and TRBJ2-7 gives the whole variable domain KAGVTQTPRYLIKTRGQQVTLSCSPISGHRSVSWYQQTPGQGLQFLFEYFSETQRNKGNFPGRFSGRQFSNSRSEMNVSTLELGDSALYLCASSFGPSSSYEQYFGPGTRLTVT.